The T cell receptor (beta chain) under discussion was sequenced for a study of T cells after yellow fever vaccination (dated by TCRdb to the late 2010s). Concerning the study at large: The SMART-Seq v4 Ultra Low Input RNA kit was used to prepare libraries from fractions with low cell numbers. To track T-cell clones before and after primary and booster YFV17D yellow fever vaccination, bulk TCR alpha and beta repertoires were sequenced longitudinally. Two healthy male donors, one aged 18 to 30 and one aged 30 to 40 years, were included in the cohort. Bulk PBMC replicates and cell subsets were isolated from blood drawn at multiple timepoints before and after both primary and secondary immunization.

Worth noting for this clonotype: Its recognized antigen is unknown. Base qualities are missing; no much larger clone stands one base away.

Reading the label with the study, this specimen's treatment or condition is: live attenuated yellow fever vaccine strain. At every blood-draw timepoint, two biological replicates of bulk PBMCs were collected. PBMCs were isolated from peripheral blood using a standard Ficoll-Paque protocol. RNA was extracted with TriZol from bulk PBMCs, CD4 and CD8 fractions, and dextramer-positive and dextramer-negative fractions. Broader findings and caveats from the paper: Computational filtering was needed because FACS-sorted repertoires could contain abundant contaminating clonotypes from the bulk population. After the booster, most clones that had expanded after primary vaccination were detected again (nearly 97% of CD4 and around 88% of CD8), suggesting broad maintenance of memory. The secondary T-cell response was weaker than the primary response but faster, peaking on day 5 instead of day 15. Because the study included only two donors, the extent to which the findings can be generalized is limited. A small share of clonotypes was detected in both CD4 and CD8 compartments, with the overlap likely arising from convergent recombination.

TCR cDNA was synthesized by 5'RACE template switching, through which a universal primer site and unique molecular identifiers were introduced. Priming for cDNA synthesis came from both the TCR alpha and TCR beta constant segments. Library amplification used two PCR steps, and the second PCR step added sample barcodes and sequencing adapters. Sequencing of libraries was done on Illumina HiSeq 2500 (2x100 bp) or NovaSeq (2x150 bp). The authors processed their data as follows. MIGEC handled demultiplexing of reads and collapsing into UMI consensus sequences, while MiXCR performed V(D)J alignment. Vaccine-responding clonotypes were defined with edgeR using replicate PBMC samples, requiring FDR below 0.01 and a log2 fold change above 5 up to day 15. Each bulk clonotype was labeled CD4 or CD8 based on which sequenced repertoire, CD4 or CD8, contained the clonotype at higher abundance. Using fastp trimming at Q25 and MiXCR clonotype assembly, TCRdb reanalyzed the public sequencing data and kept in-frame beta chains. One record per CDR3 amino acid sequence lists the most common genes and DNA. The V and J calls were determined by TCRdb, not by the authors. This sample gives under 400,000 distinct CDR3 sequences in total; roughly 11% of them show up just once. The ten largest clones add up to more than 15% of the sample.

The V and J ends are trimmed by 2 bases and 4 bases, leaving 16 bases between them. The CDR3, from cysteine to phenylalanine, totals 16 residues. Only the CDR3 region is kept as DNA, spanning 48 bases read in frame from base 1. CDR1 and CDR2 (SGHDT, YYEEEE) derive from the germline V gene. Here the chain combines TRBV5-6 and TRBJ2-1; matching of 5 bases hints at TRBD1 as the D gene. This specimen consisted of PBMCs, obtained on the day of the first yellow fever vaccination. This receptor was taken from a young man who received the YFV17D yellow fever vaccine. The DNA sequence is given as TGTGCCAGCAGCTTAGGGGTAGGGCAGGTTTACAATGAGCAGTTCTTC. This is translated as CASSLGVGQVYNEQFF.